The 5 T cell receptor beta chains below all came from one sample that was sequenced in a study of cytomegalovirus exposure and HLA in healthy donors. PCR employed 60 Vbeta and 13 Jbeta primers. Sequenced by immunoSEQ multiplex PCR; TCRdb stores in-frame clones only, minus some. This sample's table has some 110,000 clones. Sequencing was done on a sample of PBMCs. The receptors originated from a man aged 35-49 years in good health and CMV-seronegative.

CDR3 amino acids: CATNQHGTASTDTQYF. In DNA form, the CDR3 reads TGTGCCACCAATCAACACGGGACAGCTAGCACAGATACGCAGTATTTT. The chain recombines TRBV2 with TRBJ2-3, with 7 bases lining up with TRBD1. CDR3 length: 16 residues. J was trimmed by 0 bases and V by 10 bases; bases with no gene match: 13. CDR1 and CDR2 from the germline V gene are SNHLY and FYNNEI.

The CDR3 DNA is TGTGCCAGCAGCTTGGCCGAGGGCACTGAAGCTTTCTTT. Encoded protein: CASSLAEGTEAFF. This chain joins TRBV5-4 and TRBJ1-1; D not certain. From germline, CDR1 is SGHNT and CDR2 YYREEE (reference sequence). The CDR3 extends over 13 amino acids. Trimming shortened V by 0 bases and J by 4 bases, and 7 bases separated the two germline ends.

V gene TRBV13 combines with J gene TRBJ2-2; weak D call: TRBD1 (5 bases). CDR1 PRHDT and CDR2 FYEKMQ come from the germline V gene (reference sequence). The CDR3 loop spans 14 amino acids. V lost 4 bases and J 1 base, leaving 7 bases between the germline ends. The CDR3 is CASSYDRNTGELFF. In DNA, the CDR3 is TGTGCCAGCAGCTATGACAGGAACACCGGGGAGCTGTTTTTT.

The chain uses TRBV29-1 and TRBJ2-1, with 10 bases matching TRBD2. The length of the CDR3 is 14 residues. The V gene end was trimmed by 5 bases and the J gene end by 2 bases; junction bases not matched to a gene: 3. CDR1 SQVTM and CDR2 ANQGSEA come from the germline V gene. CDR3 loop: CSVTSGATYNEQFF. CDR3 in DNA: TGCAGCGTTACTAGCGGGGCCACCTACAATGAGCAGTTCTTC.

The V and J genes are TRBV6-5 and TRBJ2-3; D remains ambiguous. From germline, CDR1 is MNHEY and CDR2 SVGAGI. V was pared by 0 bases and J by 2 bases, with 9 bases between. This CDR3 has 15 amino acids. CDR3 DNA: TGTGCCAGCAGTTACTCTATGTACTTCACAGATACGCAGTATTTT. Translated, it gives CASSYSMYFTDTQYF.